This TCR beta chain is drawn from a study of PD-L1 blockade in urothelial cancer. This table comes from immunoSEQ multiplex PCR, and its TCRdb copy is limited to in-frame clones, with some not included. Of about 81,000 clones listed, around 90% are singletons. Time point meaning: pretreatment peripheral blood. The CDR3 has 13 amino acids. Germline V lookup: CDR1 SGDLS, CDR2 YYNGEE. V was pared by 5 bases and J by 3 bases, with 11 bases between. This sequence joins TRBV9 and TRBJ1-1; D call uncertain. Sequencing was performed on PBMCs, taken around atezolizumab (anti-PD-L1) treatment. The receptor's source is a woman of 80 years or more with urothelial cancer. CDR3 sequence (DNA): TGTGCCAGCAGTGCGGACTTTCACACTGAAGCTTTCTTT. Translated, it gives CASSADFHTEAFF. Filled out from reference TRBV9 and TRBJ1-1, the complete variable domain reads DSGVTQTPKHLITATGQRVTLRCSPRSGDLSVYWYQQSLDQGLQFLIQYYNGEERAKGNILERFSAQQFPDLHSELNLSSLELGDSALYFCASSADFHTEAFFGQGTRLTVV.